This TCR beta chain was obtained from a study of blood T cell repertoires in COVID-19. Overall study: Donors in the United States, Italy and Spain gave samples during acute or convalescent COVID-19.

Authors' analysis steps: Cell counts per sample came from amplifying reference gene primers. Only in-frame clones appear in the TCRdb table, and some are missing; sequencing was by immunoSEQ multiplex PCR. V and J calls and clone size follow that table, whereas D and trimming were derived from the DNA. The table includes fewer than 250,000 clones, 83% detected once. V trimming: 5 bases; J trimming: 9 bases; junction bases outside the gene matches: 16. This CDR3 spans 17 amino acids. CDR1 is SNHLY and CDR2 is FYNNEI in the germline V gene. The clonotype was recovered from a woman in her forties who had been exposed to COVID-19. The chain carries TRBV2 and TRBJ1-6; 7 bases fit TRBD1. Source material: PBMCs or T cells enriched from blood (not recorded which). The CDR3 DNA follows: TGTGCCAGCAGTCCTATGAGGGTGGGGACAGTTACTTCACCCCTCCACTTT. Protein sequence: CASSPMRVGTVTSPLHF.